This TCR beta chain was obtained from a study of T cells expressing NK-cell markers. Germline V gene lookup returns CDR1 ENHRY and CDR2 SYGVKD. The CDR3 consists of 12 residues. One entry per CDR3 protein, without DNA, is what TCRdb gives after re-calling the 5' RACE reads. This listing includes a few hundred thousand distinct CDR3 sequences. The receptor comes from a man aged 18 to 30 in good health. Sequenced material: blood T cells: a sorted CD56 or NKG2C T cell subset, CD4+ or CD8+ T cells, or bulk PBMC T cells (not recorded which). The chain has TRBV10-3 and TRBJ1-2; TCRdb's D call, TRBD1, is unchecked because there is no DNA. CDR3 loop: CAITQGNYGYTF.